The 24 T cell receptor beta chains presented below share a single source sample, sequenced in a study of cytomegalovirus exposure and HLA in healthy donors. It was with 60 Vbeta and 13 Jbeta primers that the PCR ran. The repertoire was sequenced with immunoSEQ multiplex PCR; TCRdb's copy has only in-frame clones and lacks some. The sample has 120,000 to 150,000 clones, about three quarters seen once. Sequencing input: PBMCs. The receptors were sampled from a man aged 35-49 years in good health and CMV-seropositive.

V is TRBV27 and J is TRBJ2-5, with 12 bases lining up with TRBD2. The CDR3 is 16 residues long. With V trimmed by 2 bases and J by 5 bases, 6 bases remained unmatched. Germline V gene lookup returns CDR1 MNHEY and CDR2 SMNVEV (reference sequence). The CDR3 DNA follows: TGTGCCAGCAGTTTAAGACTAGCGGGAGCTGGGGAGACCCAGTACTTC. Translated, it gives CASSLRLAGAGETQYF.

The chain couples TRBV18 to TRBJ1-4; D call uncertain. CDR3 size: 16 residues. The V end was cut by 0 bases, the J end by 0 bases, with 8 bases between. CDR1 and CDR2 (germline): KGHSH, LQKENI. The CDR3 DNA reads as TGTGCCAGCTCACCACCGCAGGCTGCAACTAATGAAAAACTGTTTTTT. Translated: CASSPPQAATNEKLFF. Based on the CDR3 plus reference TRBV18 and TRBJ1-4, the full variable domain is NAGVMQNPRHLVRRRGQEARLRCSPMKGHSHVYWYRQLPEEGLKFMVYLQKENIIDESGMPKERFSAEFPKEGPSILRIQQVVRGDSAAYFCASSPPQAATNEKLFFGSGTQLSVL.

The gene calls are TRBV7-6 and TRBJ1-2; 7 bases align to TRBD1. Germline CDR1 SGHVS, CDR2 FNYEAQ. After removal of 1 base from V and 8 bases from J, the junction contained 10 bases not matched to a gene. CDR3 length equals 15 residues. This CDR3 is CASSLVAGTANGYTF. CDR3 sequence (DNA): TGTGCCAGCAGCTTAGTCGCAGGGACAGCGAACGGCTACACCTTC. The full variable domain, rest sourced from reference TRBV7-6 and TRBJ1-2, is GAGVSQSPRYKVTKRGQDVALRCDPISGHVSLYWYRQALGQGPEFLTYFNYEAQQDKSGLPNDRFSAERPEGSISTLTIQRTEQRDSAMYRCASSLVAGTANGYTFGSGTRLTVV.

The CDR3 reads CASSSYFQTDRQETQYF. DNA of the CDR3: TGTGCCAGCAGCTCCTACTTTCAGACAGACCGGCAAGAGACCCAGTACTTC. The gene calls are TRBV5-6 and TRBJ2-5; tentative D call: TRBD1 (5 bases). In germline, CDR1 is SGHDT, CDR2 YYEEEE. The CDR3 totals 17 residues. Trimming took 3 bases from V and 2 from J, leaving 20 bases between them. The whole variable domain, filled in from reference TRBV5-6 and TRBJ2-5, reads DAGVTQSPTHLIKTRGQQVTLRCSPKSGHDTVSWYQQALGQGPQFIFQYYEEEERQRGNFPDRFSGHQFPNYSSELNVNALLLGDSALYLCASSSYFQTDRQETQYFGPGTRLLVL.

The rearrangement links TRBV10-2 to TRBJ2-7, with 9 bases that match TRBD1. Germline V gene sequence: CDR1 WSHSY, CDR2 SAAADI. After removal of 6 bases from V and 1 base from J, the junction contained 4 bases not matched to a gene. CDR3 length: 14 amino acids. CDR3 protein: CASRTGTGSYEQYF. The DNA for the CDR3 is TGCGCCAGCAGAACCGGGACAGGGTCCTACGAGCAGTACTTC.

This clone occurred a few times. The chain employs TRBV19 and TRBJ1-1; a possible D gene is TRBD1 (5 bases). The germline gives CDR1 LNHDA, CDR2 SQIVND (reference sequence). CDR3 length: 14 amino acids. Between the trimmed V and J ends, which lost 0 bases and 3 bases, there was a span of 8 bases. The CDR3 spells CASSIEGDYTEAFF. CDR3 DNA sequence: TGTGCCAGTAGTATAGAAGGGGACTACACTGAAGCTTTCTTT. Full variable domain (missing parts from reference TRBV19 and TRBJ1-1): DGGITQSPKYLFRKEGQNVTLSCEQNLNHDAMYWYRQDPGQGLRLIYYSQIVNDFQKGDIAEGYSVSREKKESFPLTVTSAQKNPTAFYLCASSIEGDYTEAFFGQGTRLTVV.

V usage is TRBV27 and J usage is TRBJ1-2, with TRBD1 matching 9 bases. J gave up 1 base and V 4 bases, and 10 bases lay outside the gene matches. Germline loops: CDR1 MNHEY, CDR2 SMNVEV (reference sequence). The CDR3 is 17 residues long. The DNA for the CDR3 is TGTGCCAGCAGTTCCTCCCGTAGGGACAGGGTTAACTATGGCTACACCTTC. It yields the protein CASSSSRRDRVNYGYTF.

The V gene is TRBV7-3, the J gene TRBJ2-1; tentative D call: TRBD1 (6 bases). V was trimmed by 1 base and J by 3 bases, leaving 10 bases between them. In germline, CDR1 is SGHTA, CDR2 FQGTGA. The CDR3 covers 15 residues. CDR3 amino acids: CASSLIQGYYNEQFF. The DNA of the CDR3 is TGTGCCAGCAGCTTAATACAGGGATACTACAATGAGCAGTTCTTC. Using reference TRBV7-3 and TRBJ2-1 for the parts outside the CDR3, the full variable domain is GAGVSQTPSNKVTEKGKYVELRCDPISGHTALYWYRQSLGQGPEFLIYFQGTGAADDSGLPNDRFFAVRPEGSVSTLKIQRTERGDSAVYLCASSLIQGYYNEQFFGPGTRLTVL.

The V and J genes are TRBV5-4 and TRBJ2-3; TRBD1 matches 9 bases. Germline V gene sequence: CDR1 SGHNT, CDR2 YYREEE (reference sequence). After removal of 1 base from V and 3 bases from J, the junction contained 6 bases not matched to a gene. This CDR3 is 16 amino acids long. This CDR3 reads CASSLLSGTGTDTQYF. CDR3 DNA sequence: TGTGCCAGCAGCTTGTTAAGCGGGACAGGGACAGATACGCAGTATTTT.

The CDR3 spells CSVEGVKGHEQYF. CDR3 DNA: TGCAGCGTTGAAGGGGTTAAGGGGCACGAGCAGTACTTC. The chain recombines TRBV29-1 with TRBJ2-5; possible D gene TRBD1, 5 bases. The DNA end favors TRBJ2-7, so the J call may be wrong. CDR3 length: 13 amino acids. Germline V CDR1 and CDR2: SQVTM, ANQGSEA.

V and J are TRBV23-1 and TRBJ1-3; D unresolved. TRBV23-1 is filed as an ORF, its function uncertain. This CDR3 is built from 15 residues. Trimming took off 3 bases at V and 0 bases at J, with 9 bases between the two ends. CDR3 region: CASSHWAHSGNTIYF. The CDR3 bases are TGCGCCAGCAGTCATTGGGCTCACTCTGGAAACACCATATATTTT.

The chain joins TRBV11-3 to TRBJ2-5; no definite D call. The J call may be mistaken, given a closer DNA end match to TRBJ2-7. The germline V gene has CDR1 SGHNT and CDR2 YENEEA. The CDR3 runs to 13 residues. The CDR3 loop is CASSLKHGYEQYF. CDR3 sequence (DNA): TGTGCCAGCAGCTTAAAGCACGGGTACGAGCAGTACTTC.

This clone was seen repeatedly, ten times or more. V and J are TRBV13 and TRBJ2-7; 8 positions agree with TRBD2. This CDR3 has 17 residues. V was pared by 6 bases and J by 2 bases, with 15 bases of the junction left unmatched. CDR1 is PRHDT and CDR2 is FYEKMQ in the germline V gene (reference sequence). Here the CDR3 reads CASRWRGEGQAAYEQYF. The DNA of the CDR3 is TGTGCCAGCAGGTGGCGGGGGGAGGGCCAAGCCGCCTACGAGCAGTACTTC.

The chain joins TRBV5-1 to TRBJ2-1; 7 bases agree with TRBD1. With V trimmed by 2 bases and J by 6 bases, 11 bases remained unmatched. This CDR3 region has 16 residues. In germline, CDR1 is SGHRS, CDR2 YFSETQ. The CDR3 spells CASSFMGQSTFNEQFF. As DNA, the CDR3 is TGCGCCAGCAGCTTCATGGGACAGTCTACGTTCAATGAGCAGTTCTTC. Together with reference TRBV5-1 and TRBJ2-1, the CDR3 gives the full variable domain: KAGVTQTPRYLIKTRGQQVTLSCSPISGHRSVSWYQQTPGQGLQFLFEYFSETQRNKGNFPGRFSGRQFSNSRSEMNVSTLELGDSALYLCASSFMGQSTFNEQFFGPGTRLTVL.

This chain joins TRBV6-6 and TRBJ1-2; tentatively, D is TRBD1 (5 bases). Germline CDR1 reads MNHNY; CDR2 reads SVGAGI (reference sequence). V was clipped by 2 bases and J by 0 bases, with 10 bases between them. CDR3 length: 15 residues. CDR3 region: CASSYVVRANYGYTF. The CDR3 DNA reads as TGTGCCAGCAGTTACGTCGTCAGGGCTAACTATGGCTACACCTTC.

The chain employs TRBV21-1 and TRBJ2-2; TRBD2 is the table's D call and was not checked against the DNA. TRBV21-1 is designated a pseudogene. The length of the CDR3 is 19 residues. The CDR3 DNA follows: TGTGCCAGCAGCAAAGCGCCTGGGACTAGCGGGAGAGGTACCGGGGAGCTGTTTTTT. The encoded protein is CASSKAPGTSGRGTGELFF.

V and J are TRBV18 and TRBJ2-7, with 8 bases that match TRBD1. The CDR3 has 16 residues. Trimming removed 1 base from V and 6 bases from J; junction bases left unmatched: 11. From germline, CDR1 is KGHSH and CDR2 LQKENI. The CDR3 region has the DNA TGTGCCAGCTCACCACTGAAGTCGAGACAGGGGTTCGAGCAGTACTTC. Translated: CASSPLKSRQGFEQYF. The full variable domain, completed using reference TRBV18 and TRBJ2-7, is NAGVMQNPRHLVRRRGQEARLRCSPMKGHSHVYWYRQLPEEGLKFMVYLQKENIIDESGMPKERFSAEFPKEGPSILRIQQVVRGDSAAYFCASSPLKSRQGFEQYFGPGTRLTVT.

This clone was found a few times. The genes are TRBV13 and TRBJ1-1; D is undetermined. The length of the CDR3 is 13 residues. Germline CDR1 PRHDT, CDR2 FYEKMQ (reference sequence). V was clipped by 5 bases and J by 7 bases, with 14 bases between them. The CDR3: CASSGEVSVEAFF. CDR3 sequence (DNA): TGTGCCAGCAGCGGGGAGGTTAGTGTTGAAGCTTTCTTT.

The DNA for the CDR3 is TGCGCCAGCAGCTTGGGGTTAGCGGGGGTTACGCAGTATTTT. It encodes CASSLGLAGVTQYF. The V gene is TRBV5-1, the J gene TRBJ2-3; 9 bases line up with TRBD2. The germline CDR1 and CDR2 sequences are SGHRS and YFSETQ. With V trimmed by 0 bases and J by 8 bases, 4 bases remained unmatched. This CDR3 region has 14 residues.

This sequence joins TRBV19 and TRBJ2-6; no reliable D call. CDR1 and CDR2 (germline): LNHDA, SQIVND (reference sequence). V lost 2 bases, J lost 0 bases, and 14 bases lay in between. The CDR3 spans 18 residues. This CDR3 is CASSIRGQRDSGANVLTF. As DNA, the CDR3 is TGTGCCAGTAGTATACGTGGTCAGCGAGACTCTGGGGCCAACGTCCTGACTTTC.

The chain uses TRBV28 and TRBJ1-1; TRBD1 might be the D (5 bases). Germline-derived CDR1 and CDR2 are MDHEN and SYDVKM. The CDR3 contains 14 residues. Trimming shortened V by 3 bases and J by 13 bases, and 21 bases separated the two germline ends. CDR3 bases: TGTGCCAGCAGTTTTCGCCGGGGGGTCGTTTTTGTTTTCTTT. Translating it yields CASSFRRGVVFVFF.

V gene TRBV19 combines with J gene TRBJ1-4; tentatively, D is TRBD1 (5 bases). Trimming shortened V by 5 bases and J by 6 bases, and 10 bases separated the two germline ends. The CDR3 covers 13 residues. Germline CDR1 and CDR2: LNHDA and SQIVND (reference sequence). Here the CDR3 DNA reads TGTGCCAGTAGTGTACAGGCCGATGAAAAACTGTTTTTT. This gives the protein CASSVQADEKLFF.

CDR3 coding DNA: TGTGCCAGCAGCCTTTTGATTGGGGGGTTCGGTAATTCACCCCTCCACTTT. This sequence encodes CASSLLIGGFGNSPLHF. The chain links TRBV28 to TRBJ1-6; D is possibly TRBD1 (5 bases). The CDR3 is 17 residues long. The germline V gene encodes CDR1 MDHEN and CDR2 SYDVKM. The V gene lost 6 bases and the J gene lost 6 bases, with 21 bases spanning the gap.

This chain uses TRBV7-8 with TRBJ2-7; D might be TRBD2 (6 bases). Germline CDR1 is SGHVS and CDR2 is FQNEAQ. The CDR3 spans 17 residues. With 5 bases removed from V and 3 bases from J, the gap between germline ends came to 23 bases. The chain's CDR3 is CASSPRVERFSGYEQYF. In nucleotides, the CDR3 is TGTGCCAGCAGCCCACGGGTGGAGAGATTTAGCGGCTACGAGCAGTACTTC.